This entry is about one T cell receptor (beta chain). Its antigen specificity is not known. No base qualities exist here, and no much larger clone lies one base off it. This sample was taken from a study of blood T cell repertoires in COVID-19 (TCRdb year 2020). Concerning the study at large: Collaborator samples came from the United States, Italy and Spain and covered acute and convalescent phases of COVID-19. The prospective study material was composed of cDNA or gDNA derived from T cells, B-cell-depleted T cells, or PBMCs. The dataset comprised deeply sampled blood TCRbeta repertoires from subjects exposed to, actively infected with, or recovered from COVID-19. A freely available public database, intended as a resource for researchers studying the immune response to SARS-CoV-2, is where the repertoires were released. The samples were drawn from two sources: the first 160 participants of the ongoing ImmuneRACE study, and fewer than 1,500 subjects contributed by 6 global collaborators. Nearly every sample came with metadata listing a de-identified subject ID, COVID-19 status, age in years and sex. Where HLA class I and class II types were available, the types were taken from metadata supplied by the sample provider, not from assay-based typing. Paper-wide results and their limitations: Clinical and demographic metadata were provided uncurated, with the amount varying by source and participant.

TCRbeta CDR3 regions were amplified from genomic DNA by means of the immunoSEQ Assay, a bias-controlled multiplex PCR. In the paper's pipeline: The number of nucleated cells in each sample was estimated from the amplification of reference gene primers within the assay. To quantify the absolute abundance of each unique TCRbeta CDR3 rearrangement, sequence reads were collapsed and filtered. Productive Simpson clonality was computed per sample as the square root of Simpson's diversity index over productive rearrangements. What TCRdb holds here is the immuneACCESS table cut down to in-frame rearrangements. Part of the clones is not present; checked against another copy, under half of the missing clones reflect an unresolved V gene, and the others are unexplained. V, J and clone size are taken as reported in that table, and D and trimming were inferred from the DNA itself. The sample table records approximately 150,000 clones; approximately 90% of these occur just once. The ten largest make up about 4.2% of the sample.

The collaborating institutions used their own protocols to collect whole blood in K2EDTA tubes. For TCRbeta analysis, collaborators shipped samples as frozen whole blood, isolated PBMCs, or DNA extracted from either of those sample types. The germline V gene (reference sequence) sets CDR1 to LGHDT and CDR2 to YNNKEL. The CDR3 goes from the cysteine to the phenylalanine over 14 residues. Only CDR3 DNA remains: 42 bases, in frame from the first base. V is pared back by 3 bases and J by 6 bases, with 13 bases lying between the germline termini. What was sequenced was peripheral blood. Recombination connected TRBV3-1 (or the pseudogene TRBV3-2) to TRBJ2-3; the D gene is perhaps TRBD2, from 5 matching bases. The TCR was taken from a woman aged 55-70 years with active or convalescent COVID-19. At the DNA level, the sequence is TGTGCCAGCAGCCAGTCTCGGGGTTCGGATACGCAGTATTTT. This yields the protein CASSQSRGSDTQYF.